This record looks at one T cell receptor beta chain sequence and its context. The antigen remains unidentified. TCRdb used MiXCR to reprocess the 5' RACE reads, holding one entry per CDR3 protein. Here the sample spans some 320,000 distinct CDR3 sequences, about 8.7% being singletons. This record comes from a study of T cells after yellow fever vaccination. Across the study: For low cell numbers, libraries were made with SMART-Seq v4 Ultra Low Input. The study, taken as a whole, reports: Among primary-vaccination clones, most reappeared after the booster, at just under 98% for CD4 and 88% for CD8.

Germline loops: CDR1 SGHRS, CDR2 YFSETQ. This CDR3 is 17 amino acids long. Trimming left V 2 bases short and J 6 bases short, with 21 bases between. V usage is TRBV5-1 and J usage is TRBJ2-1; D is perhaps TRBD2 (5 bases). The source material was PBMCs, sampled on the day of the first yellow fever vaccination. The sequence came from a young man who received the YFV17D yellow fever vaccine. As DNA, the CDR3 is TGCGCCAGCAGCTTCTCTCCCGGGATCAAAAGTCTCAATGAGCAGTTCTTC. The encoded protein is CASSFSPGIKSLNEQFF.